This T cell receptor beta chain was observed in a study of T cells in Graves' hyperthyroidism and ophthalmopathy. Study-level points and caveats: Stable hyperthyroidism was told apart from ophthalmopathy by a model built on 13 V-J features. Most thyroid clonotypes expanded above 0.001 appeared in blood too.

Note on this clonotype: Its matching antigen is unknown.

Patients were excluded because of uncontrolled infection, other autoimmune disease, pregnancy or lactation. Amplified TCR beta CDR3 regions derived from RNA transcripts. HTBI primers were used for first-round RT-PCR of the TCR CDR3. TCRdb fed the multiplex PCR reads into MiXCR, producing one record per CDR3 protein. The sample consists of 200,000 to 250,000 distinct CDR3 sequences, over 15% of them appearing once. Trimming stripped 6 bases from V and 8 bases from J, with 15 bases between. The CDR3 runs 12 residues. Germline V gene sequence: CDR1 DFQATT, CDR2 SNEGSKA (reference sequence). The sequenced sample was blood. This rearrangement joins TRBV20-1 to TRBJ2-3; either TRBD1 or TRBD2 may fit D (6 bases each). This clonotype originated in a woman between 18 and 30 years old with Graves' ophthalmopathy. CDR3 in amino acids: CSAGTGRTTQYF. Here the CDR3 DNA reads TGCAGTGCGGGAACAGGGAGGACTACGCAGTATTTT.